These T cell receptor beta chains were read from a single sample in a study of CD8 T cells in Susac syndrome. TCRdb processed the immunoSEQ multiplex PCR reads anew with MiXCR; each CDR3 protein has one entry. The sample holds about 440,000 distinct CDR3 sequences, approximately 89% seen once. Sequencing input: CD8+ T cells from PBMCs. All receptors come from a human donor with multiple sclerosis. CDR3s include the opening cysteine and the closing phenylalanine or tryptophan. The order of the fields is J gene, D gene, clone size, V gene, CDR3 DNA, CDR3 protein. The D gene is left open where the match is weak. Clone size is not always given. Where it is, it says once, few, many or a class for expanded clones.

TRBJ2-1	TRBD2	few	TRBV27	TGTGCCAGCAGTCCCCTGCTAGCGGGAGATTTGGAGCAGTTCTTC	CASSPLLAGDLEQFF
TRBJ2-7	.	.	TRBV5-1	TGCGCCAGCAGCTTGGCCGACCGCTACGAGCAGTACTTC	CASSLADRYEQYF
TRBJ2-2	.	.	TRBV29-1	TGCAGCGTTGCCCCAGGGGAGGTCGGGGAGCTGTTTTTT	CSVAPGEVGELFF
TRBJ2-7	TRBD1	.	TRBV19	TGTGCCAGTAGTATAGTGGGACAGAGCTCCTACGAGCAGTACTTC	CASSIVGQSSYEQYF
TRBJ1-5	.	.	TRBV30	TGTGCCTGGAGTGAGGTGAGGGGTAATCAGCCCCAGCATTTT	CAWSEVRGNQPQHF
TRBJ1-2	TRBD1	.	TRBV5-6	TGTGCCAGCAGCTTGACCGGGGACAGGGAACCCCCGAGCTATGGCTACACCTTC	CASSLTGDREPPSYGYTF
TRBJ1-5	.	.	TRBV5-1	TGCGCCAGCAGCTTCACTCCGGGGGAGCCCCAGCATTTT	CASSFTPGEPQHF
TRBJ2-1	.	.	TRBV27	TGTGCCAGCAGTTTAACTGTATCCTACAATGAGCAGTTCTTC	CASSLTVSYNEQFF
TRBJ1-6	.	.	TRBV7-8	TGTGCCAGCAGCTTATCTTCTTCGGCACCCCTCCACTTT	CASSLSSSAPLHF
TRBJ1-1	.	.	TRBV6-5	TGTGCCAGCGGCTTGGAGGGGAACACTGAAGCTTTCTTT	CASGLEGNTEAFF
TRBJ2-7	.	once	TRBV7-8	TGTGCCAGCAGCTCTCCCCCGGGTCTCGAGGAGCAGTACTTC	CASSSPPGLEEQYF
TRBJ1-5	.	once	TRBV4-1	TGCGCCAGCAGCCATGGAATGGATGGCAATCAGCCCCAGCATTTT	CASSHGMDGNQPQHF
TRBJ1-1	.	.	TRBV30	TGTGCCTGGAGTGTAGAAGTAGCTAAGAACACTGAAGCTTTCTTT	CAWSVEVAKNTEAFF
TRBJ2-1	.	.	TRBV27	TGTGCCAGCAGTTTTTCAGACAATGAGCAGTTCTTC	CASSFSDNEQFF
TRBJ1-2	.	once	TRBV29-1	TGCAGCGTTGTTCAGGGCTTGGAGAACTATGGCTACACCTTC	CSVVQGLENYGYTF
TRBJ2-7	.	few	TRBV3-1	TGTGCCAGCAGCCAGGGGGCGAGTTTTGGGAGCCCCTACGAGCAGTACTTC	CASSQGASFGSPYEQYF
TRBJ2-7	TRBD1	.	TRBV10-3	TGTGCCACCAGGCAGGGGACAGGGGTCTGGGAGCAGTACTTC	CATRQGTGVWEQYF
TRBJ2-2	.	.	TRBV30	TGTGCCTGGAGTGTAGAGTCCGTCCCCGGGGAGCTGTTTTTT	CAWSVESVPGELFF
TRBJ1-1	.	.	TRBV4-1	TGCGCCAGCAGCGAATTTCAAGTGAACACTGAAGCTTTCTTT	CASSEFQVNTEAFF
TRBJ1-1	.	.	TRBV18	TGTGCCAGCTCACCGGCCCAGGCGGGGGAGGACACTGAAGCTTTCTTT	CASSPAQAGEDTEAFF
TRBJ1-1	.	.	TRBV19	TGTGCCAGTAGTATAGCCGGGTACACTGAAGCTTTCTTT	CASSIAGYTEAFF
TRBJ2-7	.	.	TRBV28	TGTGCCAGCAGTTCCGACATCAGGAGCTCCTACGAGCAGTACTTC	CASSSDIRSSYEQYF
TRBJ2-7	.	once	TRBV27	TGTGCCAGCAGTTATGGCAGGGAGTTCCCCGAGCAGTACTTC	CASSYGREFPEQYF
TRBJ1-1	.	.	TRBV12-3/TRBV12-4	TGTGCCAGCAGTTTGGTCCTCCATTCTGAAGCTTTCTTT	CASSLVLHSEAFF
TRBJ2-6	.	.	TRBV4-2	TGTGCCAGCAGCCAAGATGGGGCAGGGTGGTCTGGGGCCAACGTCCTGACTTTC	CASSQDGAGWSGANVLTF
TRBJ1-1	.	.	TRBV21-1	TGTGCCAGCAGCCATCTAGGGGATGGGAACACTGAAGCTTTCTTT	CASSHLGDGNTEAFF
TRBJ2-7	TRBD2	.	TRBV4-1	TGCGCCAGCAGCCGGCATGTGGGAGGGACCTACGAGCAGTACTTC	CASSRHVGGTYEQYF
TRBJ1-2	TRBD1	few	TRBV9	TGTGCCAGCAGCGTAGGGGAGGGGGCAGGGGAAGGTATTAACTATGGCTACACCTTC	CASSVGEGAGEGINYGYTF
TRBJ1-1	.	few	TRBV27	TGTGCCAGCAGTCCTGGGACCTCGAACACTGAAGCTTTCTTT	CASSPGTSNTEAFF
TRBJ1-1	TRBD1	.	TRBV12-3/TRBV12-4	TGTGCCAGCAGTGAACGGGACAGGACTAGTTGGGGGACTGAAGCTTTCTTT	CASSERDRTSWGTEAFF
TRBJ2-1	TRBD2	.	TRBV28	TGTGCCAGCAGTAGCGGGCGGGAGGGCCTCCACAATGAGCAGTTCTTC	CASSSGREGLHNEQFF
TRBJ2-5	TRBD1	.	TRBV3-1	TGTGCCAGCAGCCAAGATCCCTTGGACAGGGATGGTCAAGAGACCCAGTACTTC	CASSQDPLDRDGQETQYF
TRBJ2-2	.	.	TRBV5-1	TGCGCCAGCAGCCCATCGGAGGGGTTGATGACCGGGGAGCTGTTTTTT	CASSPSEGLMTGELFF